This T cell receptor (beta chain) was documented in a study of shared clonotypes between healthy human individuals. Findings of the study overall: Naive subsets tended to show greater estimated richness than memory subsets. Specimens sampled were limited to blood, with tissue repertoires likely differing.

As to this clone: What it binds is unknown.

V was trimmed by 2 bases and J by 4 bases, leaving 12 bases between them. The CDR3 spans 16 residues. Germline CDR1 and CDR2: MNHNS and SASEGT. Deep was the level at which the assay was run. Sequenced by immunoSEQ multiplex PCR; TCRdb stores in-frame clones only, minus some. The sample holds 2.3 million or so clones; roughly 93% are singletons and the top ten take about 0.37%. The receptor was isolated from a man between 18 and 35 years old in good health. Some clones in this sample may be carry-over from other donors' samples. The chain couples TRBV6-1 to TRBJ2-6; D remains unclear. What was sequenced was naive CD4+ T cells from PBMCs. The subset is: CD45RA+ positively selected. CDR3 DNA sequence: TGTGCCAGCAGTGAATCAACCTTATGGGGGGCCAACGTCCTGACTTTC. Its translation is CASSESTLWGANVLTF.